The clone carrying this T cell receptor beta chain was detected many times. The length of the CDR3 is 14 residues. Germline V gives CDR1 DFQATT, CDR2 SNEGSKA (reference sequence). Deletions cut 5 bases from V and 4 bases from J, with 17 bases between. The data are from a study of neurological immune-mediated disorders. Each CDR3 protein is one row after TCRdb ran MiXCR on the 5' RACE reads. Of 50,000 or so distinct CDR3 sequences listed, around 3.4% were seen once; the top ten hold about 6.3%. The sequence derives from a man aged 35 to 55 with multiple sclerosis. J is TRBJ1-1 and V is TRBV20-1; maybe TRBD1 (5 bases). Sequencing input: PBMCs. CDR3 nucleotide sequence: TGCAGTGCTTCGCTCCAGGGCAGCGGCACTGAAGCTTTCTTT. This encodes CSASLQGSGTEAFF.